A selection of T cell receptor beta chains follows, all from one sample in a study of T cells in Graves' hyperthyroidism and ophthalmopathy. Each CDR3 protein is one row after TCRdb ran MiXCR on the multiplex PCR reads. The sample lists more than 300,000 distinct CDR3 sequences, roughly 13% seen once, with 9.2% in the top ten. Sample: blood. These receptors originate from a woman aged 18-30 years with Graves' hyperthyroidism. The CDR3 runs from the conserved cysteine through the conserved F or W. The order of the fields is clone size, D gene, CDR3 length, V gene, J gene, CDR3 DNA, CDR3 protein. The D gene is left open where the match is weak. Clone size appears in some rows only: once, few, many, or a class for an expanded clone.

>many|TRBD2|16|TRBV9|TRBJ2-3
TGTGCCAGCAGCGTAGGTGGAGCGGGAGGAACAGATACGCAGTATTTT
CASSVGGAGGTDTQYF
>many|-|13|TRBV10-3|TRBJ2-5
TGTGCCATGGGGGCGTCGGGGGAAGAGACCCAGTACTTC
CAMGASGEETQYF
>-|TRBD1|14|TRBV6-1|TRBJ1-2
TGTGCCAGCAGTCCCCGACAGGGGCCCTATGGCTACACCTTC
CASSPRQGPYGYTF
>many|-|11|TRBV30|TRBJ1-1
TGTGCCTGTGGCCCGGACGTTGAAGCTTTCTTT
CACGPDVEAFF
>-|-|20|TRBV20-1|TRBJ2-5
TGCAGTGCTAGAGATCTCAGAAACCTGGGTGACTTTGCGGGTCAAGAGACCCAGTACTTC
CSARDLRNLGDFAGQETQYF
>many|TRBD1|15|TRBV20-1|TRBJ1-1
TGCAGTGCTATCCGGGACAGCAAGATGAACACTGAAGCTTTCTTT
CSAIRDSKMNTEAFF
>many|-|17|TRBV11-2|TRBJ2-3
TGTGCCAGCAGCACCATTAAAGGTGCGGGTCGCACAGATACGCAGTATTTT
CASSTIKGAGRTDTQYF
>many|-|14|TRBV27|TRBJ2-3
TGTGCCAGCAGTTCTCTAGCACCCACAGATACGCAGTATTTT
CASSSLAPTDTQYF
>many|TRBD2|14|TRBV28|TRBJ2-2
TGTGCCAGCAGTCTAGCGGGGGGGCACCGGGAGCTGTTTTTT
CASSLAGGHRELFF
>many|TRBD2|16|TRBV5-1|TRBJ2-2
TGCGCCAGCAGCTTGGCCGGACTAGCGGATACCGGGGAGCTGTTTTTT
CASSLAGLADTGELFF
>many|-|16|TRBV6-5|TRBJ2-5
TGTGCCAGCAGTTACTCGGGACCCTCAGTGCAAGAGACCCAGTACTTC
CASSYSGPSVQETQYF
>many|-|13|TRBV20-1|TRBJ1-2
TGCAGTGCCAGTGCGGTAAACGCCTATGGCTACACCTTC
CSASAVNAYGYTF
>few|TRBD1|12|TRBV6-2/TRBV6-3|TRBJ2-3
TGTGCCACCCACAGGGGAACAGATACGCAGTATTTT
CATHRGTDTQYF
>-|-|14|TRBV5-1|TRBJ2-7
TGCGCCAGCAGCACCACTTCCCGGGACGGCGAGCAGTACTTC
CASSTTSRDGEQYF
>medium-sized|-|15|TRBV7-2|TRBJ2-3
TGTGCCAGCAGCTTTTTCGGGGGCCTCACAGATACGCAGTATTTT
CASSFFGGLTDTQYF
>many|-|13|TRBV20-1|TRBJ1-3
TGCAGTGCTAGCAAGTTCGCTGGAAACACCATATATTTT
CSASKFAGNTIYF
>many|TRBD2|15|TRBV27|TRBJ2-1
TGTGCCAGCAGTTCAGGACTAGCGGGAGAGGATGAGCAGTTCTTC
CASSSGLAGEDEQFF
>many|-|13|TRBV5-1|TRBJ2-6
TGCGCCAGCAGCCCGCCTGGGGCCAACGTCCTGACTTTC
CASSPPGANVLTF
>many|TRBD1|15|TRBV6-2/TRBV6-3|TRBJ2-7
TGTGCCAGCAGTTACGCGGGACAGGGGGCTGGCGAGCAGTACTTC
CASSYAGQGAGEQYF
>few|TRBD2|15|TRBV5-6|TRBJ2-5
TGTGCCAGCAGCCCTAACGCGGGGGGCCAAGAGACCCAGTACTTC
CASSPNAGGQETQYF
>-|-|14|TRBV2|TRBJ2-7
TGTGCCAGCATGCCCCGGGACGTCACCTACGAGCAGTACTTC
CASMPRDVTYEQYF
>many|-|11|TRBV12-3/TRBV12-4|TRBJ2-5
TGTGCCAGCAGTCCTGACAGGCTACAGTACTTC
CASSPDRLQYF
>many|-|15|TRBV12-3/TRBV12-4|TRBJ1-1
TGTGCCAGCAGTTCTGGGGGTCACTTGAACACTGAAGCTTTCTTT
CASSSGGHLNTEAFF
>-|TRBD1|15|TRBV19|TRBJ2-4
TGTGCCAGTAGTATAGATCGGGCAGGGGGAAACATTCAGTACTTC
CASSIDRAGGNIQYF
>-|TRBD2|17|TRBV7-8|TRBJ2-3
TGTGCCAGCAGCTTAGTGGCTAGCGGGGGATCCAGGGATACGCAGTATTTT
CASSLVASGGSRDTQYF
>many|-|14|TRBV2|TRBJ1-6
TGTGCCAGCAGTCGCAACAGCAATAATTCACCCCTCCACTTT
CASSRNSNNSPLHF
>-|-|15|TRBV11-2|TRBJ2-1
TGTGCCAGCAGCCCCCATTTAAGATCCTACAATGAGCAGTTCTTC
CASSPHLRSYNEQFF
>many|-|16|TRBV6-5|TRBJ1-1
TGTGCCAGCAGTTACAACTGGGGCACAGGGAACACTGAAGCTTTCTTT
CASSYNWGTGNTEAFF
>-|-|15|TRBV9|TRBJ2-3
TGTGCCAGCAGCGCTACGGCCTACAGCACAGATACGCAGTATTTT
CASSATAYSTDTQYF
>many|-|14|TRBV27|TRBJ2-7
TGTGCCAGCAGGTGGTCCCCAGGGCCCTACGAGCAGTACTTC
CASRWSPGPYEQYF
>many|TRBD2|12|TRBV20-1|TRBJ2-1
TGCAGTGGACTAGCGGGCCTCAATGAGCAGTTCTTC
CSGLAGLNEQFF
>many|-|15|TRBV5-1|TRBJ2-3
TGCGCCAGCAGCTTCGGGGGGCCTAGCACAGATACGCAGTATTTT
CASSFGGPSTDTQYF
>-|-|14|TRBV9|TRBJ1-2
TGTGCCAGCAGCGTTTTGGACGGACCCTATGGCTACACCTTC
CASSVLDGPYGYTF
>many|-|13|TRBV7-9|TRBJ2-7
TGTGCCAGCAGCTCCGTGTGGATCGACGAGCAGTACTTC
CASSSVWIDEQYF
>-|-|14|TRBV12-3/TRBV12-4|TRBJ1-1
TGTGCCAGCAGTCCAGGATTGTTGGACACTGAAGCTTTCTTT
CASSPGLLDTEAFF
>many|-|14|TRBV13|TRBJ1-3
TGTGCCAGCAGCCGAGGGGAGGCTGGAAACACCATATATTTT
CASSRGEAGNTIYF
>many|-|16|TRBV5-1|TRBJ2-1
TGCGCCAGCAGCTTGGGAGGCGTTTCCTTTTACAATGAGCAGTTCTTC
CASSLGGVSFYNEQFF
>many|TRBD2|17|TRBV18|TRBJ2-1
TGTGCCAGCTCACCGCTCTCGGCTAGCGGGAACCCAAATGAGCAGTTCTTC
CASSPLSASGNPNEQFF
>many|-|13|TRBV7-9|TRBJ2-3
TGTGCCAGCAGCTCAAGCGGCCAGGGTACGCAGTATTTT
CASSSSGQGTQYF
>many|-|16|TRBV6-1|TRBJ2-2
TGTGCCAGCAGTCCCCCCGGGGGCGCGAACACCGGGGAGCTGTTTTTT
CASSPPGGANTGELFF
>many|-|14|TRBV27|TRBJ2-2
TGTGCCAGCAGTTTCTGGGGGGACACCGGGGAGCTGTTTTTT
CASSFWGDTGELFF
>many|-|16|TRBV5-5|TRBJ2-7
TGTGCCAGCAGCGCCCTTGGGGGGCCACGGGGCTACGAGCAGTACTTC
CASSALGGPRGYEQYF
>many|TRBD1|13|TRBV5-1|TRBJ1-1
TGCGCCAGCAGCGCGTCCGGACAGGATGAAGCTTTCTTT
CASSASGQDEAFF
>-|TRBD1|17|TRBV4-2|TRBJ1-3
TGTGCCAGCAGCTTTACTGACGGGACAGACTCTGGAAACACCATATATTTT
CASSFTDGTDSGNTIYF
>many|-|12|TRBV28|TRBJ1-1
TGTGCCAGCAGGGAGAAACCCACTGAAGCTTTCTTT
CASREKPTEAFF
>many|TRBD1|15|TRBV20-1|TRBJ2-1
TGCAGTGCTAGCCCGGGACAGGGGGTAGCGGGGGAGCAGTTCTTC
CSASPGQGVAGEQFF
>-|-|14|TRBV6-1|TRBJ1-1
TGTGCCAGCAGTGAGGTCGGGTACGGCGCTGAAGCTTTCTTT
CASSEVGYGAEAFF
>many|-|12|TRBV2|TRBJ2-1
TGTGCCAGCAGTACAGGAAACAATGAGCAGTTCTTC
CASSTGNNEQFF
>many|-|11|TRBV30|TRBJ1-4
TGTGCCTGGAGTGACAGAGTTAAACTGTTTTTT
CAWSDRVKLFF
>few|-|11|TRBV29-1|TRBJ1-2
TGCAGCGTTAACAGGAACGATGGCTACACCTTC
CSVNRNDGYTF
>-|TRBD1|14|TRBV30|TRBJ2-2
TGTGCCTGGAGTGGACAGGGCAACACCGGGGAGCTGTTTTTT
CAWSGQGNTGELFF
>few|-|15|TRBV7-9|TRBJ1-6
TGTGCCAGCTCCCGTTCCGCAGGGCGAAATTCACCCCTCCACTTT
CASSRSAGRNSPLHF
>-|TRBD2|13|TRBV5-4|TRBJ2-1
TGTGCCAGCTCGGGGACTAGAGTCGATGAGCAGTTCTTC
CASSGTRVDEQFF
>many|TRBD2|17|TRBV3-1|TRBJ2-3
TGTGCCAGCAGCCCCGGGACTAGCGGGGCCTCAACAGATACGCAGTATTTT
CASSPGTSGASTDTQYF